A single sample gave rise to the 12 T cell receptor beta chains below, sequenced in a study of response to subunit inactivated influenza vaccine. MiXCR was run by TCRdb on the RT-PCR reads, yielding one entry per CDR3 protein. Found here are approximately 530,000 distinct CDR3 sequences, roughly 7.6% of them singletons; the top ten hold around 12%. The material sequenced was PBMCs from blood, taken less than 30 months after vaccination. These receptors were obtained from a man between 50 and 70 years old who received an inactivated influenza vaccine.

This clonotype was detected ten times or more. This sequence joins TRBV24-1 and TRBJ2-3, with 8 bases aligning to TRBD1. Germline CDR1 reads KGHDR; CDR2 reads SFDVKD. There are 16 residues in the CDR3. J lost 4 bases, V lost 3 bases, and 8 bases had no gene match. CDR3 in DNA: TGTGCCACCAGTGATACCAGGACAGGGTCGGCAGATACGCAGTATTTT. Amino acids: CATSDTRTGSADTQYF.

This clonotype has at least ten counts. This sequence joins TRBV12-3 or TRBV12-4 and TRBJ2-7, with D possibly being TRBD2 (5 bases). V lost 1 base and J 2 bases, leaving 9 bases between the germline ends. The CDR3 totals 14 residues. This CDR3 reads CASSLEDGAYEQYF. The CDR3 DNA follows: TGTGCCAGCAGTTTAGAGGACGGGGCCTACGAGCAGTACTTC.

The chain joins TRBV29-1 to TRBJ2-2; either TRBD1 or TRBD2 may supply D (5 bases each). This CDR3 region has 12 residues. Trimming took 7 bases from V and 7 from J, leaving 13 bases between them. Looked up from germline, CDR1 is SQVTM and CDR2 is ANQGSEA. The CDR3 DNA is TGCAGCGGTCGAGGGGATTACGGGGAGCTGTTTTTT. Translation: CSGRGDYGELFF.

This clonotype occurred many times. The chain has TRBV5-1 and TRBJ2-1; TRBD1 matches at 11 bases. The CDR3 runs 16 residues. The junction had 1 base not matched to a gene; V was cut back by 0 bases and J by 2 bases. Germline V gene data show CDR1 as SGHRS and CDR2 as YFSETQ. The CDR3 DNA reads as TGCGCCAGCAGCTTGGGGACAGGGGGCACCTACAATGAGCAGTTCTTC. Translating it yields CASSLGTGGTYNEQFF.

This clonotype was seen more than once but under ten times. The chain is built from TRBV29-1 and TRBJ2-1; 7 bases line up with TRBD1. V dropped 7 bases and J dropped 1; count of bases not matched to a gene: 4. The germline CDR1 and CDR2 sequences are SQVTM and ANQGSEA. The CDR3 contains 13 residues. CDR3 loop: CSADRTSYNEQFF. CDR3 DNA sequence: TGCAGCGCGGACAGGACGTCCTACAATGAGCAGTTCTTC.

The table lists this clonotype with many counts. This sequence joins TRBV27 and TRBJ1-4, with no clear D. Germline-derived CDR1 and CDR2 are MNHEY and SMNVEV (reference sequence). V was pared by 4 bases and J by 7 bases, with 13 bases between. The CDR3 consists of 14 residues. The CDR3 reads CASSSLPPSEKLFF. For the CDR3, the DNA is TGTGCCAGCAGTTCCTTACCCCCGTCTGAAAAACTGTTTTTT.

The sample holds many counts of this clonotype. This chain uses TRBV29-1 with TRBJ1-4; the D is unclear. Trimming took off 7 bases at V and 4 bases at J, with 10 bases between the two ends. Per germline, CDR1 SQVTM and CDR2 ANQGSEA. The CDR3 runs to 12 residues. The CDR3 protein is CSAVTFNEKLFF. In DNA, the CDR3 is TGCAGCGCTGTAACATTTAATGAAAAACTGTTTTTT.

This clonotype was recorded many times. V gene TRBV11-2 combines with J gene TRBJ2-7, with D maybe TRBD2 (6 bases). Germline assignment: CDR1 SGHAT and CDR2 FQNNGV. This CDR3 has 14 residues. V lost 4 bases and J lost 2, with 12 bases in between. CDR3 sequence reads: CASSSRRGTYEQYF. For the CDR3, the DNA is TGTGCCAGCAGCTCCCGACGGGGGACCTACGAGCAGTACTTC.

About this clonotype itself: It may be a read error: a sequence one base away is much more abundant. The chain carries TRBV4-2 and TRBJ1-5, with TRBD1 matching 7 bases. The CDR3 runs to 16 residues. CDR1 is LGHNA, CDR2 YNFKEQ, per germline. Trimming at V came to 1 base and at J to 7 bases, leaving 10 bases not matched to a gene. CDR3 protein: CASSQVGEKGAQPQHF. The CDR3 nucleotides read TGTGCCAGCAGCCAAGTTGGGGAAAAGGGGGCACAGCCCCAGCATTTT.

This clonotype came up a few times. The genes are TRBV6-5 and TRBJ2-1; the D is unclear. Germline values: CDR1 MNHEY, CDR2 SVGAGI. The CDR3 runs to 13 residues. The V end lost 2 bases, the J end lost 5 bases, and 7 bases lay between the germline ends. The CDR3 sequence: CASSYRPNNEQFF. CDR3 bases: TGTGCCAGCAGTTACCGTCCGAACAATGAGCAGTTCTTC.

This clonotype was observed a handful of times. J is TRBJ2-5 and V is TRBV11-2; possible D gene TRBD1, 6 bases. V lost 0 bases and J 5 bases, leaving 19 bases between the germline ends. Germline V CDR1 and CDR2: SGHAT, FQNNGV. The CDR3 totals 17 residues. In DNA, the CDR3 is TGTGCCAGCAGCTTAGATGGTCGACGGGGAAGGGGGGAGACCCAGTACTTC. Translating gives CASSLDGRRGRGETQYF.

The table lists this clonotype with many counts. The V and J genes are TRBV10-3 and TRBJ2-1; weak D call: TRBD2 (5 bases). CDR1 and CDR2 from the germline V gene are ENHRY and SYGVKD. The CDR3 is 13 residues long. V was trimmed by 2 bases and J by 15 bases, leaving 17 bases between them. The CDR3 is CAISEGGSVRRFF. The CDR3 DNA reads TGTGCCATCAGTGAGGGAGGTAGCGTTCGTCGGTTCTTC.